The next 20 T cell receptor beta chains were all read from a single sample in a study of cytomegalovirus exposure and HLA in healthy donors. 60 Vbeta and 13 Jbeta primers were used in PCR. Method: immunoSEQ multiplex PCR; TCRdb's copy keeps in-frame clones and lacks some. This sample has over 150,000 clones, with roughly 70% found just once. The sample was PBMCs. These receptors were taken from a woman aged 30 to 39 in good health and CMV-seronegative.

This chain uses TRBV6-5 with TRBJ1-6, with 8 nucleotides matching TRBD1. The CDR3 covers 15 residues. V lost 10 bases and J lost 10; bases outside the gene matches: 15. CDR1 and CDR2 (germline): MNHEY, SVGAGI. The CDR3 DNA reads as TGTGCCACCCTACCTTGGACAGGGTCCCAATCACCCCTCCACTTT. This translates into CATLPWTGSQSPLHF.

The gene calls are TRBV7-6 and TRBJ2-4; 11 bases are shared with TRBD2. The trim removed 4 bases at V and 7 bases at J, leaving 15 bases unmatched. CDR3 length: 18 residues. CDR1 and CDR2 (germline): SGHVS, FNYEAQ. The chain's CDR3 is CASSSSSGTSGWGNIQYF. As DNA, the CDR3 is TGTGCCAGCAGCTCCTCCTCCGGGACTAGCGGATGGGGTAACATTCAGTACTTC. Variable domain in full (rest from reference TRBV7-6 and TRBJ2-4): GAGVSQSPRYKVTKRGQDVALRCDPISGHVSLYWYRQALGQGPEFLTYFNYEAQQDKSGLPNDRFSAERPEGSISTLTIQRTEQRDSAMYRCASSSSSGTSGWGNIQYFGAGTRLSVL.

The rearrangement uses TRBV28 and TRBJ1-2; TRBD1 aligns across 12 bases. This CDR3 region has 16 residues. The V gene's germline CDR1 is MDHEN and CDR2 SYDVKM. V lost 6 bases, J lost 8 bases, and 13 bases stayed unmatched. This CDR3 is CASSHTRGQGALGYTF. Written as DNA, the CDR3 is TGTGCCAGCAGCCACACGCGGGGACAGGGGGCGTTGGGCTACACCTTC.

The chain employs TRBV7-3 and TRBJ1-5; no clear D. The length of the CDR3 is 13 residues. In germline, CDR1 is SGHTA, CDR2 FQGTGA. V was cut by 5 bases and J by 7 bases, with 12 bases left in between. CDR3 nucleotide sequence: TGTGCCAGCAGCCCCGACCATAGCCAGCCCCAGCATTTT. It codes for CASSPDHSQPQHF.

V usage is TRBV5-1 and J usage is TRBJ1-4; a weak D match, TRBD1 (6 bases). Deletions cut 3 bases from V and 3 bases from J, with 12 bases between. The germline V gene encodes CDR1 SGHRS and CDR2 YFSETQ. CDR3 length: 15 residues. The CDR3 nucleotides are TGCGCCAGCAGCTCTTTACAGGGCTCTAATGAAAAACTGTTTTTT. It codes for CASSSLQGSNEKLFF.

The DNA for the CDR3 is TGCGCCAGCAGCCAGCGGGGGGCAACTAATGAAAAACTGTTTTTT. Translated: CASSQRGATNEKLFF. The rearrangement uses TRBV4-1 and TRBJ1-4; D is possibly TRBD1 (5 bases). CDR3 length: 15 amino acids. Germline V lookup: CDR1 MGHRA, CDR2 YSYEKL. The V end lost 3 bases, the J end lost 0 bases, and 8 bases lay between the germline ends.

This chain connects TRBV4-1 to TRBJ2-2; 12 nucleotides agree with TRBD1. The junction had 9 bases not matched to a gene; V was cut back by 0 bases and J by 7 bases. CDR3 length: 18 residues. CDR1 and CDR2 (germline): MGHRA, YSYEKL. The CDR3 nucleotides read TGCGCCAGCAGCCAAGATTCAACCGGGACAGGGGGCTTCGGGGAGCTGTTTTTT. This translates into CASSQDSTGTGGFGELFF.

The genes are TRBV7-2 and TRBJ2-5; 7 nucleotides match TRBD2. Looked up from germline, CDR1 is SGHTA and CDR2 is FQGNSA. The trim removed 0 bases at V and 5 bases at J, leaving 6 bases unmatched. The CDR3 consists of 15 residues. The CDR3 coding sequence is TGTGCCAGCAGCTTAGCTGACATCGGGGGGGAGACCCAGTACTTC. It codes for CASSLADIGGETQYF.

Worth noting for this clone: The sample contains more than one DNA sequence encoding this CDR3. V is TRBV27 and J is TRBJ2-2, with D hard to call. Germline V gives CDR1 MNHEY, CDR2 SMNVEV (reference sequence). This CDR3 has 13 amino acids. Trimming left V 5 bases short and J 0 bases short, with 4 bases between. The CDR3 DNA reads as TGTGCCAGCAGTCTCGCGAACACCGGGGAGCTGTTTTTT. Amino acid sequence: CASSLANTGELFF.

The rearrangement uses TRBV6-5 and TRBJ1-1; no clear D gene. The CDR3 extends over 15 amino acids. Trimming removed 2 bases at V and 0 bases at J, with 10 bases between. From germline, CDR1 is MNHEY and CDR2 SVGAGI. In DNA, the CDR3 is TGTGCCAGCAGTTACGTGACCAGGCTGAACACTGAAGCTTTCTTT. Translating it yields CASSYVTRLNTEAFF.

The CDR3 nucleotides read TGTGCCAGCAGCTTACAGGGGGCTCGCACTGAAGCTTTCTTT. The encoded protein is CASSLQGARTEAFF. The chain combines TRBV5-6 with TRBJ1-1; 9 bases are shared with TRBD1. V lost 2 bases, J lost 4 bases, and 3 bases stayed unmatched. The CDR3 consists of 14 residues. Germline V lookup: CDR1 SGHDT, CDR2 YYEEEE.

This clone was seen only a few times. The V and J genes are TRBV4-3 and TRBJ2-1; D is perhaps TRBD1 (5 bases). Trimming cost V 4 bases and J 8 bases, with 12 bases left between them. Germline V lookup: CDR1 LGHNA, CDR2 YSLEER. The CDR3 has 13 amino acids. CDR3 region: CASSPDTFYEQFF. The CDR3 DNA reads TGCGCCAGCAGCCCGGACACTTTCTATGAGCAGTTCTTC.

The rearrangement joins TRBV5-4 to TRBJ1-1; D uncertain. The CDR3 consists of 14 residues. The V end was cut by 1 base, the J end by 2 bases, with 9 bases between. Germline values: CDR1 SGHNT, CDR2 YYREEE (reference sequence). DNA for the CDR3: TGTGCCAGCAGCTTGTGGCAGGCCAACACTGAAGCTTTCTTT. Protein sequence: CASSLWQANTEAFF.

The genes are TRBV29-1 and TRBJ2-7, with 8 nucleotides matching TRBD2. This CDR3 spans 13 amino acids. Germline CDR1 and CDR2: SQVTM and ANQGSEA. V lost 4 bases to trimming and J lost 5 bases; unmatched junction nucleotides: 7. The DNA for the CDR3 is TGCAGCGTTGTAGCGGGACATCACAACGAGCAGTACTTC. Amino acids: CSVVAGHHNEQYF.

As regards this clone: Relative to the germline gene, one junction end is altered; a read error may explain this. The gene calls are TRBV7-7 and TRBJ2-7; 7 bases are a match to TRBD1. The CDR3 has 13 amino acids. In germline, CDR1 is SSHAT, CDR2 FNYEAQ (reference sequence). Here the CDR3 reads CASSPQTGEEQYF. The CDR3 coding sequence is TGTGCTAGCAGCCCACAAACAGGGGAGGAGCAGTACTTC.

The gene calls are TRBV5-5 and TRBJ2-3; D is uncertain. The CDR3 sequence is 14 residues long. Germline V gene lookup returns CDR1 SGHKS and CDR2 YYEKEE (reference sequence). V was shortened by 0 bases and J by 5 bases, with 10 bases between the two germline ends. This chain's CDR3 is CASSLEWSVDTQYF. The CDR3 DNA reads TGTGCCAGCAGCTTGGAATGGAGCGTAGATACGCAGTATTTT.

The rearrangement joins TRBV27 to TRBJ2-7; perhaps TRBD2 as D (5 bases). The V gene's germline CDR1 is MNHEY and CDR2 SMNVEV (reference sequence). The CDR3 is made up of 14 amino acids. Trimming removed 10 bases from V and 0 bases from J, with 16 bases in between. CDR3 bases: TGTGCCACCTGCAAGGACTCAGACTCCTACGAGCAGTACTTC. Its translation: CATCKDSDSYEQYF.

V and J are TRBV18 and TRBJ1-1; the D is unclear. The germline V gene encodes CDR1 KGHSH and CDR2 LQKENI. Between the trimmed V and J ends, which lost 6 bases and 0 bases, there was a span of 17 bases. The CDR3 has 16 amino acids. The CDR3 here is CASSGISRDLNTEAFF. CDR3 coding DNA: TGTGCCAGCTCGGGCATCTCCCGTGATTTGAACACTGAAGCTTTCTTT.

This clone appeared once. The CDR3 region is CSVEGLDRGGYTF. The DNA for the CDR3 is TGCAGCGTTGAAGGCCTCGACAGGGGTGGCTACACCTTC. The gene calls are TRBV29-1 and TRBJ1-2; 8 nucleotides align to TRBD1. Trimming cost V 1 base and J 7 bases; bases outside gene matches: 5. CDR3 length: 13 residues. The germline gives CDR1 SQVTM, CDR2 ANQGSEA.

The V gene is TRBV6-5, the J gene TRBJ2-5; 7 bases are shared with TRBD1. Germline trimming cut 2 bases from V and 1 base from J; bases unmatched to any gene: 4. Germline V gene data show CDR1 as MNHEY and CDR2 as SVGAGI. This CDR3 is built from 15 residues. In DNA, the CDR3 is TGTGCCAGCAGTTACCGGGGACAGTCCCAAGAGACCCAGTACTTC. The encoded protein is CASSYRGQSQETQYF.